This is a list of T cell receptor beta chains from one sample in a study of beta chain features in type 1 diabetes. The assay was immunoSEQ multiplex PCR, and TCRdb's table has in-frame clones only and misses some. Among around 500,000 clones listed, around 30% were seen once. Sequencing used naive CD4+ T cells from blood. The receptors here all came from a young man in good health. The conserved cysteine and the conserved F or W are not part of the CDR3 here. Not all rows give a size; the values are once, few, many and, for expanded clones, a class.

j_gene | abundance | v_gene | CDR3aa
TRBJ2-6 | NA | TRBV5-6 | ASSGDLSSGANVLT
TRBJ2-1 | few | TRBV7-2 | ASSLELASYNEQF
TRBJ2-3 | NA | TRBV30 | AWSVRNTQY
TRBJ2-1 | few | TRBV29-1 | SVKRGSRDEQF
TRBJ2-5 | NA | TRBV11-2 | ASSRSLAGGPQETQY
TRBJ2-3 | once | TRBV6-5 | ASSSEGDTQY
TRBJ2-1 | NA | TRBV19 | ASSNLGAVSYNEQF
TRBJ1-5 | few | TRBV27 | ASSFWGTNQPQH
TRBJ1-1 | NA | TRBV30 | AWNRGEGMNTEAF
TRBJ1-1 | NA | TRBV11-2 | ASSLFTGRGTEAF
TRBJ1-2 | NA | TRBV29-1 | SVERDRAKGYT
TRBJ2-3 | few | TRBV14 | ASSQAPGGTQY
TRBJ2-4 | NA | TRBV4-3 | ASSPGTGGGYIQY
TRBJ2-2 | few | TRBV9 | ASSVGWTSWSTGELF
TRBJ1-2 | few | TRBV7-2 | ASSGTGTDYGYT
TRBJ2-3 | once | TRBV4-1 | ASSQVAREKGADTQY